This T cell receptor (beta chain) comes out of a study of shared clonotypes between healthy human individuals. Naive CD8 cells lacked CD45RO and underwent positive selection for CCR7, leaving out terminally differentiated effector memory CD45RA+ cells. Germline-derived CDR1 and CDR2 are LGHNT and FRNRAP. The CDR3 is 16 amino acids. V gave up 4 bases and J gave up 4 bases; unmatched junction bases: 7. Each subset's genomic DNA was split evenly across several immunoSEQ plates. On sorted subsets, replicate PCRs used 200 to 250 ng DNA, or about 33,000 T cell genomes. This table comes from immunoSEQ multiplex PCR, and its TCRdb copy is limited to in-frame clones, with some not included. The sample includes about 2.2 million clones, 93% of them seen just once.

The sequence derives from a man aged 18-30 years in good health. Some clones in this sample may be carry-over from other donors' samples. V gene TRBV12-5 combines with J gene TRBJ2-5, with 12 bases aligning to TRBD1. Sequences were obtained from naive CD8+ T cells from PBMCs. The CDR3: CASGSTPGQGAETQYF. The CDR3, as DNA: TGTGCTAGTGGTTCAACTCCGGGACAGGGGGCAGAGACCCAGTACTTC.